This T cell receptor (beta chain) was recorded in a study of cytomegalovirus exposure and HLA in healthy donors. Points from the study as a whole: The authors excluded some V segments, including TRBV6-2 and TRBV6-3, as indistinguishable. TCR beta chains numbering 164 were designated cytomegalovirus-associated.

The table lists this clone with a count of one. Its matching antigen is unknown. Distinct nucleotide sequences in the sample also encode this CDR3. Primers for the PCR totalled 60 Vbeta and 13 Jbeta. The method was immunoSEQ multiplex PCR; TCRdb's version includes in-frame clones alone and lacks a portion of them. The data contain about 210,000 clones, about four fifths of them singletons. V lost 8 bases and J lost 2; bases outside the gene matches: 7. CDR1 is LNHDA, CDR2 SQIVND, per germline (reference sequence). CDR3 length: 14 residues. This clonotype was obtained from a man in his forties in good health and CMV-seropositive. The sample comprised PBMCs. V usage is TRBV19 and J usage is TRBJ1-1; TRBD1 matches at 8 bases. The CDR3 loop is CASRRGQVNTEAFF. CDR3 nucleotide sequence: TGTGCCAGTCGACGGGGACAGGTAAACACTGAAGCTTTCTTT.